The 13 T cell receptor beta chains listed next were all sequenced from one sample in a study of blood T cell repertoires in COVID-19. Using immunoSEQ multiplex PCR, the repertoire was profiled, and TCRdb retains in-frame clones only, with some absent. The table lists about 150,000 clones, around 90% of them singletons. What was sequenced was peripheral blood. These receptors all come from a man aged 45-65 years with acute or convalescent COVID-19.

The rearrangement uses TRBV6-5 and TRBJ2-2, with a weak D call TRBD2 (5 bases). CDR3 size: 14 residues. V was pared by 6 bases and J by 1 base, with 9 bases between. Germline V gives CDR1 MNHEY, CDR2 SVGAGI. CDR3 in amino acids: CASRRELNTGELFF. In DNA form, the CDR3 reads TGTGCCAGCAGGAGGGAGTTGAACACCGGGGAGCTGTTTTTT.

The chain uses TRBV6-7 and TRBJ1-3, with 10 positions matching TRBD1. TRBV6-7 counts as an open reading frame of uncertain function. With V trimmed by 5 bases and J by 0 bases, 7 bases remained unmatched. This CDR3 contains 17 residues. CDR3 amino acids: CASSPRDRGHSGNTIYF. CDR3 in DNA: TGTGCCAGCAGTCCACGGGACAGGGGCCACTCTGGAAACACCATATATTTT.

This chain joins TRBV30 and TRBJ1-5, with D possibly TRBD1 on 6 matching bases. Trimming took 4 bases from V and 3 from J, leaving 13 bases between them. This CDR3 spans 14 amino acids. In germline, CDR1 is GTSNPN, CDR2 SVGIG (reference sequence). The CDR3 loop reads CAWTNGQPNQPQHF. DNA of the CDR3: TGTGCCTGGACAAACGGACAGCCCAATCAGCCCCAGCATTTT.

This chain links TRBV27 with TRBJ1-2; D gene unclear. CDR3 length equals 13 residues. Between the trimmed V and J ends, which lost 2 bases and 5 bases, there was a span of 9 bases. The germline gives CDR1 MNHEY, CDR2 SMNVEV (reference sequence). The CDR3 is CASSLRGTYGYTF. In DNA, the CDR3 is TGTGCCAGCAGTTTACGGGGAACATATGGCTACACCTTC.

V is TRBV28 and J is TRBJ2-1; 9 positions match TRBD1. Germline assignment: CDR1 MDHEN and CDR2 SYDVKM. The CDR3 totals 15 residues. J lost 6 bases, V lost 7 bases, and 10 bases had no gene match. CDR3 DNA sequence: TGTGCCAGCATTCCCCGGGACAGGGTAATCAATGAGCAGTTCTTC. Protein product: CASIPRDRVINEQFF.

This clone was counted only a few times. The gene calls are TRBV5-4 and TRBJ1-4; 7 bases are shared with TRBD1. Germline trimming cut 2 bases from V and 5 bases from J; bases unmatched to any gene: 3. The CDR3 runs to 14 residues. Germline V CDR1 and CDR2: SGHNT, YYREEE (reference sequence). The CDR3 loop reads CASSLGTANEKLFF. DNA for the CDR3: TGTGCCAGCAGCTTAGGGACAGCAAATGAAAAACTGTTTTTT.

The chain employs TRBV5-4 and TRBJ2-5, with 7 bases matching TRBD1. The CDR3 has 14 amino acids. The V and J ends lost 0 bases and 5 bases, in that order; junction bases with no gene match: 4. Germline CDR1 SGHNT, CDR2 YYREEE (reference sequence). Here the CDR3 DNA reads TGTGCCAGCAGCTTGGGACAGGGATTGGAGACCCAGTACTTC. Amino acid sequence: CASSLGQGLETQYF.

The chain carries TRBV18 and TRBJ1-5; 9 bases map to TRBD1. CDR3 size: 14 residues. Unmatched junction bases numbered 3, after V lost 5 bases and J lost 4 bases. The V gene's germline CDR1 is KGHSH and CDR2 LQKENI. Here the CDR3 reads CASSSGTGNQPQHF. The CDR3 DNA is TGTGCCAGCTCATCTGGGACAGGGAATCAGCCCCAGCATTTT.

This chain connects TRBV9 to TRBJ2-1; TRBD2 agrees at 7 bases. V trimming: 0 bases; J trimming: 4 bases; junction bases outside the gene matches: 7. The CDR3 contains 16 residues. From germline, CDR1 is SGDLS and CDR2 YYNGEE. Here the CDR3 DNA reads TGTGCCAGCAGCGTAGATAACGGGAGGATTTACAATGAGCAGTTCTTC. As protein: CASSVDNGRIYNEQFF. The full variable domain, in which reference TRBV9 and TRBJ2-1 provide the parts outside the CDR3, is DSGVTQTPKHLITATGQRVTLRCSPRSGDLSVYWYQQSLDQGLQFLIQYYNGEERAKGNILERFSAQQFPDLHSELNLSSLELGDSALYFCASSVDNGRIYNEQFFGPGTRLTVL.

This chain links TRBV6-5 with TRBJ2-3; TRBD1 aligns across 8 bases. The CDR3 is 15 residues long. The V gene's germline CDR1 is MNHEY and CDR2 SVGAGI. The V segment lost 5 bases and the J segment 1 base; nucleotides outside the gene matches: 5. The CDR3 reads CASSNDRGGTDTQYF. The CDR3 DNA reads TGTGCCAGCAGTAACGACAGGGGTGGCACAGATACGCAGTATTTT.

This chain uses TRBV7-9 with TRBJ2-5, with a tentative D call TRBD1 (5 bases). CDR1 and CDR2 from the germline V gene are SEHNR and FQNEAQ (reference sequence). This CDR3 has 16 residues. Trimming removed 4 bases from V and 2 bases from J, with 17 bases in between. CDR3 in DNA: TGTGCCAGCAGCTACAGACAGAACAGGCGGCAAGAGACCCAGTACTTC. Its protein is CASSYRQNRRQETQYF.

V is TRBV5-6 and J is TRBJ1-2; D not resolved. CDR3 size: 11 residues. V lost 0 bases and J lost 6, with 3 bases in between. Germline V gene sequence: CDR1 SGHDT, CDR2 YYEEEE. The chain's CDR3 is CASSLGHGYTF. CDR3 in DNA: TGTGCCAGCAGCTTGGGGCATGGCTACACCTTC. The variable domain in full, with the rest retrieved from reference TRBV5-6 and TRBJ1-2, is DAGVTQSPTHLIKTRGQQVTLRCSPKSGHDTVSWYQQALGQGPQFIFQYYEEEERQRGNFPDRFSGHQFPNYSSELNVNALLLGDSALYLCASSLGHGYTFGSGTRLTVV.

V is TRBV6-5 and J is TRBJ2-3; tentatively, D is TRBD1 (5 bases). The CDR3 has 14 amino acids. The germline CDR1 and CDR2 sequences are MNHEY and SVGAGI. Trimming left V 2 bases short and J 1 base short, with 7 bases between. CDR3 sequence reads: CASSYEGGTDTQYF. The CDR3, as DNA: TGTGCCAGCAGTTACGAAGGGGGCACAGATACGCAGTATTTT.